A selection of T cell receptor beta chains follows, all from one sample in a study of T cell responses to AZD1222 COVID-19 vaccine. Assay used: immunoSEQ multiplex PCR; TCRdb lists only in-frame clones, some missing. The sample records roughly 130,000 clones, roughly 90% being singletons. Material: peripheral blood, obtained on day 0 of AZD1222 vaccination. All receptors derive from an adult in good health. Both conserved end residues are part of each CDR3. A D gene is named only where the DNA matches it firmly. A row's size may be missing; if present it is once, few, many or a size class.

v_gene: TRBV28
abundance: once
d_gene: NA
j_gene: TRBJ1-2
CDR3nt: TGTGCCAGCAGCCGTCGGCAAACAGCTAACTATGGCTACACCTTC
CDR3aa: CASSRRQTANYGYTF

v_gene: TRBV20-1
abundance: NA
d_gene: TRBD1
j_gene: TRBJ2-3
CDR3nt: TGCAGTGCTAGTCCCGGACAGGGAGATACGCAGTATTTT
CDR3aa: CSASPGQGDTQYF

v_gene: TRBV5-6
abundance: few
d_gene: NA
j_gene: TRBJ2-3
CDR3nt: TGTGCCAGCAGTCCCGGGAGCACAGATACGCAGTATTTT
CDR3aa: CASSPGSTDTQYF

v_gene: TRBV30
abundance: NA
d_gene: NA
j_gene: TRBJ1-1
CDR3nt: TGTGCCTGGAGCGCATCGAACACTGAAGCTTTCTTT
CDR3aa: CAWSASNTEAFF

v_gene: TRBV19
abundance: NA
d_gene: NA
j_gene: TRBJ1-5
CDR3nt: TGTGCCAGTAAGGTAGGGAGGACTAATCAGCCCCAGCATTTT
CDR3aa: CASKVGRTNQPQHF

v_gene: TRBV5-1
abundance: NA
d_gene: TRBD1
j_gene: TRBJ2-5
CDR3nt: TGCGCCAGCAGCGCGACGGACAGGGTAGTGGGAGAGACCCAGTACTTC
CDR3aa: CASSATDRVVGETQYF

v_gene: TRBV28
abundance: NA
d_gene: TRBD1
j_gene: TRBJ1-5
CDR3nt: TGTGCCAGCCTGGAAGGGGGCGGGTATCCCCATCAGCCCCAGCATTTT
CDR3aa: CASLEGGGYPHQPQHF

v_gene: TRBV5-4
abundance: NA
d_gene: NA
j_gene: TRBJ2-2
CDR3nt: TGTGCCAGCAGCTTTTTTAGCGGTATCACCGGGGAGCTGTTTTTT
CDR3aa: CASSFFSGITGELFF

v_gene: TRBV4-1
abundance: NA
d_gene: TRBD2
j_gene: TRBJ2-7
CDR3nt: TGCGCCAGCAGTCCGATCGGGACTAGGGCCTACGAGCAGTACTTC
CDR3aa: CASSPIGTRAYEQYF

v_gene: TRBV30
abundance: NA
d_gene: NA
j_gene: TRBJ1-1
CDR3nt: TGTGCCTGGATTTCAGAGGTTAACACTGAAGCTTTCTTT
CDR3aa: CAWISEVNTEAFF

v_gene: TRBV9
abundance: NA
d_gene: NA
j_gene: TRBJ2-7
CDR3nt: TGTGCCAGCAGCGCGGGCTGGGGAAGGGGTCCCTACGAGCAGTACTTC
CDR3aa: CASSAGWGRGPYEQYF

v_gene: TRBV10-3
abundance: NA
d_gene: NA
j_gene: TRBJ2-6
CDR3nt: TGTGCCATCAGTGAGTCTGACAACGTCCTGACTTTC
CDR3aa: CAISESDNVLTF

v_gene: TRBV10-3
abundance: NA
d_gene: NA
j_gene: TRBJ1-2
CDR3nt: TGTGCCATCAGTGAGTCGAAAACAGGACTCCAATATGGCTACACCTTC
CDR3aa: CAISESKTGLQYGYTF

v_gene: TRBV4-3
abundance: NA
d_gene: NA
j_gene: TRBJ2-7
CDR3nt: TGCGCCAGCAGCCATGCCGGGAACTCGGGCGAGCAGTACTTC
CDR3aa: CASSHAGNSGEQYF

v_gene: TRBV30
abundance: NA
d_gene: NA
j_gene: TRBJ1-2
CDR3nt: TGTGCCTGGAATTTCGCGGGGTCGGACTATGGCTACACCTTC
CDR3aa: CAWNFAGSDYGYTF

v_gene: TRBV19
abundance: once
d_gene: NA
j_gene: TRBJ1-1
CDR3nt: TGTGCCAGTAGTCTAGGGGGGGGCAGGGTGAACACTGAAGCTTTCTTT
CDR3aa: CASSLGGGRVNTEAFF